The 31 T cell receptor beta chains listed next were all sequenced from one sample in a study of cytomegalovirus exposure and HLA in healthy donors. 60 Vbeta and 13 Jbeta primers were used in PCR. The assay was immunoSEQ multiplex PCR, and TCRdb's table has in-frame clones only and misses some. The sample records about 88,000 clones, 65% to 80% being singletons. The material sequenced was PBMCs. These receptor sequences come from a woman aged 18-29 years in good health and CMV-seropositive.

The rearrangement uses TRBV4-3 and TRBJ2-7; TRBD2 might be the D (5 bases). CDR1 is LGHNA, CDR2 YSLEER, per germline. CDR3 length: 15 amino acids. Trimming removed 1 base from V and 0 bases from J, with 10 bases in between. CDR3 nucleotides: TGCGCCAGCAGCCAAGTGGTAGCGTACTCCTACGAGCAGTACTTC. It is translated as CASSQVVAYSYEQYF.

The chain has TRBV19 and TRBJ2-1, with TRBD2 identical over 10 bases. In germline, CDR1 is LNHDA, CDR2 SQIVND (reference sequence). The CDR3 consists of 19 residues. The junction had 18 bases not matched to a gene; V was cut back by 5 bases and J by 5 bases. CDR3 nucleotides: TGTGCCAGTAGTCAAGGACTAGCGGCCATGGCTCCTAGGGACAATGAGCAGTTCTTC. It yields the protein CASSQGLAAMAPRDNEQFF.

The rearrangement uses TRBV5-6 and TRBJ2-4, with unresolved D. V was shortened by 0 bases and J by 8 bases, with 12 bases between the two germline ends. The CDR3 is 14 amino acids. Germline CDR1 reads SGHDT; CDR2 reads YYEEEE. The CDR3 nucleotides read TGTGCCAGCAGCTTGGCCTCCCCTAGGTACATTCAGTACTTC. Protein product: CASSLASPRYIQYF.

This clone was seen at least ten times. Other DNA sequences in this specimen translate into the identical CDR3. The rearrangement links TRBV9 to TRBJ2-3; D gene uncertain. Germline loops: CDR1 SGDLS, CDR2 YYNGEE. The CDR3 length is 12 residues. The V end lost 0 bases, the J end lost 6 bases, and 5 bases lay between the germline ends. In DNA form, the CDR3 reads TGTGCCAGCAGCGTAGGCAGTGATACGCAGTATTTT. It yields the protein CASSVGSDTQYF.

This chain connects TRBV7-2 to TRBJ2-1; no clear D gene. The germline gives CDR1 SGHTA, CDR2 FQGNSA. This CDR3 is built from 15 residues. V was trimmed by 5 bases and J by 2 bases, leaving 13 bases between them. DNA of the CDR3: TGTGCCAGCAGCCCGGCCCTTAGCCCCTACAATGAGCAGTTCTTC. Translated: CASSPALSPYNEQFF.

In this sample, this clone turned up a few times. The chain uses TRBV30 and TRBJ2-5; 7 bases match TRBD2. Germline V gene lookup returns CDR1 GTSNPN and CDR2 SVGIG (reference sequence). Losses at the gene ends were 3 bases for V and 4 bases for J; bases not matched to a gene: 5. CDR3 length: 13 residues. CDR3 sequence: CAWRGGGRETQYF. In DNA form, the CDR3 reads TGTGCCTGGAGGGGCGGGGGTCGAGAGACCCAGTACTTC.

The sample holds one count of this clone. The CDR3 is CASSQPATSGSWSYEQYF. The CDR3 region has the DNA TGCGCCAGCAGTCAACCCGCAACTAGCGGGAGTTGGTCCTACGAGCAGTACTTC. The V and J genes are TRBV23-1 and TRBJ2-7; 11 bases are shared with TRBD2. TRBV23-1 is sorted into the ORF group, with uncertain function. The V segment lost 2 bases and the J segment 1 base; nucleotides outside the gene matches: 10. The CDR3 runs to 18 residues.

J is TRBJ2-3 and V is TRBV28, with 9 bases aligning to TRBD2. V trimming: 11 bases; J trimming: 1 base; junction bases outside the gene matches: 10. This CDR3 contains 15 residues. The germline CDR1 and CDR2 sequences are MDHEN and SYDVKM. CDR3 coding DNA: TGTGCCGGGGCTAGCGGGGCGCTGCGCACAGATACGCAGTATTTT. It encodes CAGASGALRTDTQYF.

This clone was detected only a few times. The chain combines TRBV11-2 with TRBJ1-2, with D perhaps matching TRBD1 (5 bases). Trimming stripped 2 bases from V and 8 bases from J, with 12 bases between. The CDR3 covers 13 residues. Per the germline V gene, CDR1 is SGHAT and CDR2 is FQNNGV. Here the CDR3 reads CASSLIRADGYTF. The CDR3, as DNA: TGTGCCAGCAGCTTAATCAGGGCCGACGGCTACACCTTC. The entire variable domain, with the rest obtained from reference TRBV11-2 and TRBJ1-2, is as follows: EAGVAQSPRYKIIEKRQSVAFWCNPISGHATLYWYQQILGQGPKLLIQFQNNGVVDDSQLPKDRFSAERLKGVDSTLKIQPAKLEDSAVYLCASSLIRADGYTFGSGTRLTVV.

This sequence joins TRBV30 and TRBJ1-1; maybe TRBD1 (6 bases). Germline V lookup: CDR1 GTSNPN, CDR2 SVGIG (reference sequence). V lost 3 bases, J lost 9 bases, and 8 bases lay in between. The CDR3 runs to 10 residues. The CDR3 DNA is TGTGCCTGGAGGCAGGGGCAAGCTTTCTTT. This gives the protein CAWRQGQAFF.

The chain employs TRBV7-9 and TRBJ1-4; 10 bases are a match to TRBD1. Trimming took 1 base from V and 5 from J; bases not matched to a gene: 4. CDR1 is SEHNR, CDR2 FQNEAQ, per germline (reference sequence). The CDR3 sequence is 16 residues long. This CDR3 is CASSLGSGQGNEKLFF. The DNA of the CDR3 is TGTGCCAGCAGCTTAGGCTCGGGACAGGGGAATGAAAAACTGTTTTTT.

The CDR3 nucleotides are TGTGCCAGTAGTTCTTTAGCAAACACTGAAGCTTTCTTT. It encodes CASSSLANTEAFF. The chain employs TRBV19 and TRBJ1-1; D unresolved. The CDR3 loop spans 13 amino acids. The germline CDR1 and CDR2 sequences are LNHDA and SQIVND (reference sequence). V was cut by 5 bases and J by 2 bases, with 9 bases left in between.

The chain has TRBV30 and TRBJ1-1; tentatively, D is TRBD1 (6 bases). Between the trimmed V and J ends, which lost 4 bases and 4 bases, there was a span of 13 bases. Germline assignment: CDR1 GTSNPN and CDR2 SVGIG (reference sequence). This CDR3 has 13 residues. CDR3 amino acids: CAWTAGEGTEAFF. CDR3 DNA: TGTGCCTGGACAGCAGGGGAAGGCACTGAAGCTTTCTTT.

This chain uses TRBV4-2 with TRBJ1-5, with D possibly matching TRBD1 (5 bases). The germline V and J ends were trimmed by 0 bases and 11 bases, with 11 bases remaining between them. CDR1 and CDR2 from the germline V gene are LGHNA and YNFKEQ. The CDR3 spans 13 residues. The CDR3 loop reads CASSQDRGETQHF. Here the CDR3 DNA reads TGTGCCAGCAGCCAAGATAGGGGCGAGACCCAGCATTTT.

V is TRBV6-5 and J is TRBJ1-1; TRBD1 might be the D (6 bases). V lost 2 bases, J lost 7 bases, and 11 bases lay in between. This CDR3 has 13 residues. Germline V gene data show CDR1 as MNHEY and CDR2 as SVGAGI. The DNA of the CDR3 is TGTGCCAGCAGTTACAGGGGGAAGGTTGAAGCTTTCTTT. Protein: CASSYRGKVEAFF.

This clone was counted only a few times. V and J are TRBV19 and TRBJ2-5; TRBD1 might be the D (6 bases). Trimming removed 3 bases at V and 4 bases at J, with 15 bases between. Germline V gene sequence: CDR1 LNHDA, CDR2 SQIVND (reference sequence). This CDR3 comprises 15 residues. This CDR3 is CASSIQGMLGETQYF. CDR3 sequence (DNA): TGTGCCAGTAGTATCCAGGGGATGTTAGGAGAGACCCAGTACTTC.

V is TRBV19 and J is TRBJ2-1, with D maybe TRBD1 (6 bases). The germline CDR1 and CDR2 sequences are LNHDA and SQIVND (reference sequence). The germline V and J ends were trimmed by 5 bases and 10 bases, with 12 bases remaining between them. The CDR3 totals 12 residues. As DNA, the CDR3 is TGTGCCAGTAGTCCCTTCGACAGGGAGCAGTTCTTC. It codes for CASSPFDREQFF.

V usage is TRBV7-6 and J usage is TRBJ2-7, with TRBD1 matching 10 bases. V lost 3 bases to trimming and J lost 2 bases; unmatched junction nucleotides: 4. The CDR3 totals 15 residues. Germline lookup yields CDR1 SGHVS and CDR2 FNYEAQ. CDR3 DNA sequence: TGTGCCAGCAGCTTGGGGACAGGGGCGGCCTACGAGCAGTACTTC. Protein: CASSLGTGAAYEQYF.

The rearrangement joins TRBV28 to TRBJ1-5; D is ambiguous. The CDR3 runs 12 residues. Deletions cut 5 bases from V and 15 bases from J, with 17 bases between. Looked up from germline, CDR1 is MDHEN and CDR2 is SYDVKM. CDR3 loop: CASSQAGEVMHF. The DNA of the CDR3 is TGTGCCAGCAGTCAAGCCGGTGAGGTCATGCATTTT.

This chain connects TRBV7-2 to TRBJ2-2, with TRBD1 identical over 7 bases. V was clipped by 5 bases and J by 1 base; unmatched bases: 4. Germline loops: CDR1 SGHTA, CDR2 FQGNSA. CDR3 size: 15 residues. CDR3 nucleotide sequence: TGTGCCAGCAGCCACCGGACAGGGAACACCGGGGAGCTGTTTTTT. Amino acids: CASSHRTGNTGELFF.

The sample holds a few counts of this clone. The chain has TRBV5-8 and TRBJ1-1; TRBD1 agrees at 7 bases. The CDR3 extends over 13 amino acids. Trimming at V came to 7 bases and at J to 11 bases, leaving 14 bases not matched to a gene. In germline, CDR1 is SGHTS, CDR2 YDEGEE. CDR3 DNA: TGTGCCAGCGAACACCGACAGGGCCTTGAGGCTTTCTTT. Its translation: CASEHRQGLEAFF. Together with reference TRBV5-8 and TRBJ1-1, the CDR3 gives the full variable domain: EAGVTQSPTHLIKTRGQQATLRCSPISGHTSVYWYQQALGLGLQFLLWYDEGEERNRGNFPPRFSGRQFPNYSSELNVNALELEDSALYLCASEHRQGLEAFFGQGTRLTVV.

V and J are TRBV25-1 and TRBJ2-5; 10 positions match TRBD1. Germline CDR1 reads MGHDK; CDR2 reads SYGVNS. V shed 4 bases and J 4 bases; nucleotides not matched to a gene: 9. This CDR3 spans 16 amino acids. In nucleotides, the CDR3 is TGTGCCAGCAGTGCTCCCCGGGACAGGGGTCGAGAGACCCAGTACTTC. Amino acid sequence: CASSAPRDRGRETQYF.

The V call is TRBV5-1, the J call TRBJ2-7, with TRBD2 identical over 9 bases. Germline V CDR1 and CDR2: SGHRS, YFSETQ. V lost 4 bases to trimming and J lost 0 bases; unmatched junction nucleotides: 11. CDR3 length equals 17 residues. CDR3 amino acids: CASSLRETSGYSYEQYF. In nucleotides, the CDR3 is TGCGCCAGCAGCCTGAGAGAGACTAGCGGTTACTCCTACGAGCAGTACTTC.

This clone was detected only a few times. The gene calls are TRBV6-5 and TRBJ2-3; 10 bases match TRBD1. CDR1 MNHEY and CDR2 SVGAGI come from the germline V gene. The CDR3 spans 15 residues. The junction had 8 bases not matched to a gene; V was cut back by 6 bases and J by 5 bases. The CDR3 DNA reads TGTGCCAGCAGACCCGGGACAGGGGATGTAGATACGCAGTATTTT. It encodes CASRPGTGDVDTQYF.

As concerns this clone: At one end, the junction sequence differs from germline, possibly due to a read error. The chain has TRBV7-9 and TRBJ2-7; tentative D call: TRBD1 (6 bases). The germline V gene encodes CDR1 SEHNR and CDR2 FQNEAQ (reference sequence). The CDR3 extends over 13 amino acids. The CDR3 nucleotides read TGTTCCAGCAGCTTAGCCAGGGGCGAGGGGCAGTACTTC. Translated, it gives CSSSLARGEGQYF.

CDR3 sequence: CASSQDKPEYTEAFF. CDR3 bases: TGCGCCAGCAGCCAAGACAAGCCTGAGTACACTGAAGCTTTCTTT. The chain couples TRBV5-1 to TRBJ1-1; the D is unclear. Germline-derived CDR1 and CDR2 are SGHRS and YFSETQ. The CDR3 contains 15 residues. The V gene lost 4 bases and the J gene lost 3 bases, with 16 bases spanning the gap.

The rearrangement joins TRBV5-1 to TRBJ2-3; TRBD2 agrees at 11 bases. The CDR3 is made up of 16 amino acids. Germline V gene sequence: CDR1 SGHRS, CDR2 YFSETQ. Trimming took 4 bases from V and 2 from J; bases not matched to a gene: 6. The chain's CDR3 is CASSGRLAGYTDTQYF. The CDR3 nucleotides are TGCGCCAGCAGCGGCAGACTAGCGGGGTACACAGATACGCAGTATTTT.

V is TRBV2 and J is TRBJ1-4, with 9 bases that match TRBD1. Unmatched junction bases numbered 8, after V lost 7 bases and J lost 8 bases. The CDR3 length is 14 residues. Looked up from germline, CDR1 is SNHLY and CDR2 is FYNNEI. The CDR3 loop is CASIGTGSREKLFF. The CDR3 DNA follows: TGTGCCAGCATTGGGACAGGGTCACGGGAAAAACTGTTTTTT.

This clone came up a few times. The chain combines TRBV4-2 with TRBJ2-7; 7 bases are a match to TRBD2. CDR3 length: 16 residues. Germline lookup yields CDR1 LGHNA and CDR2 YNFKEQ. The J segment lost 7 bases and the V segment lost 0 bases, leaving 12 bases of the junction unmatched. CDR3 residues: CASSQEGGGPPREQYF. CDR3 coding DNA: TGTGCCAGCAGCCAAGAGGGGGGAGGGCCGCCCAGGGAGCAGTACTTC.

The chain uses TRBV6-1 and TRBJ2-6, with D maybe TRBD1 (5 bases). Trimming stripped 4 bases from V and 2 bases from J, with 15 bases between. This CDR3 contains 17 residues. Looked up from germline, CDR1 is MNHNS and CDR2 is SASEGT. As DNA, the CDR3 is TGTGCCAGCAGTGGGGGCAGGGTCAAGACTGGGGCCAACGTCCTGACTTTC. Its protein product is CASSGGRVKTGANVLTF.

The V call is TRBV5-4, the J call TRBJ2-3; 9 nucleotides line up with TRBD1. Per germline, CDR1 SGHNT and CDR2 YYREEE (reference sequence). The CDR3 sequence is 16 residues long. Trimming cost V 0 bases and J 6 bases; bases outside gene matches: 8. The CDR3 sequence is CASSLGGLTGGDTQYF. The CDR3 DNA is TGTGCCAGCAGCTTGGGGGGCCTGACAGGGGGGGATACGCAGTATTTT.